What follows are 5 T cell receptor beta chains derived from one specimen sequenced in a study of blood T cells in healthy people across ages. Sample-barcoded 5' priming and a J-beta primer mix drove a second PCR of 7 to 11 cycles. From the 5' RACE reads, TCRdb called clonotypes with MiXCR, one entry per CDR3 protein. The sample carries fewer than 1,000,000 distinct CDR3 sequences, around 50% recorded once. Sequencing input: blood. Receptors originate from an elderly man in good health.

This clonotype was observed a handful of times. The rearrangement joins TRBV29-1 to TRBJ2-6, with unresolved D. This CDR3 region has 12 residues. Germline V gives CDR1 SQVTM, CDR2 ANQGSEA. V was pared by 4 bases and J by 2 bases, with 3 bases between. CDR3 protein: CSVGAGANVLTF. Written as DNA, the CDR3 is TGCAGCGTTGGGGCTGGGGCCAACGTCCTGACTTTC.

This clonotype was seen at least ten times. The rearrangement uses TRBV11-2 and TRBJ2-3; D may be TRBD1 (8 bases). Trimming removed 5 bases at V and 3 bases at J, with 15 bases between. Germline V gene sequence: CDR1 SGHAT, CDR2 FQNNGV. The CDR3 extends over 15 amino acids. The CDR3 here is CASSRQGRGTDTQYF. As DNA, the CDR3 is TGTGCCAGCAGCAGACAGGGGAGGGGAACAGATACGCAGTATTTT.

The rearrangement joins TRBV4-2 to TRBJ2-7; D may be TRBD2 (6 bases). Per germline, CDR1 LGHNA and CDR2 YNFKEQ. The CDR3 consists of 14 residues. Trimming took off 4 bases at V and 2 bases at J, with 12 bases between the two ends. The chain's CDR3 is CASSRGDEAYEQYF. The CDR3 bases are TGTGCCAGCAGCCGGGGGGACGAAGCCTACGAGCAGTACTTC.

The chain is built from TRBV12-3 or TRBV12-4 and TRBJ1-5; TRBD1 aligns across 7 bases. CDR3 length equals 15 residues. V dropped 6 bases and J dropped 3; count of bases not matched to a gene: 8. The CDR3 loop reads CASRRQGVPNQPQHF. In DNA, the CDR3 is TGTGCCAGCAGACGCCAGGGGGTGCCCAATCAGCCCCAGCATTTT.

This chain uses TRBV3-1 with TRBJ2-1; D might be TRBD1 (5 bases). The V gene lost 1 base and the J gene lost 3 bases, with 13 bases spanning the gap. This CDR3 spans 16 amino acids. CDR1 and CDR2 (germline): LGHDT, YNNKEL (reference sequence). The CDR3 here is CASSQVQGAIYNEQFF. The CDR3 DNA reads TGTGCCAGCAGCCAAGTTCAGGGCGCCATCTACAATGAGCAGTTCTTC.